The 22 T cell receptor beta chains given below trace back to one sample, sequenced in a study of cytotoxic CD8 clonotypes in ibrutinib-treated CLL. Libraries were prepared by immunoSEQ multiplex PCR; TCRdb keeps only in-frame clonotypes and omits some of them. The repertoire includes 190,000 or so clones, 72% of them detected once, and 13% sits in the top ten. The source was PBMCs, collected after 24 months of ibrutinib treatment. The receptors derive from a human donor with chronic lymphocytic leukemia.

This clone was observed once. The CDR3 sequence is CAIGQGMPGELFF. The CDR3 coding sequence is TGTGCCATCGGGCAGGGTATGCCCGGGGAGCTGTTTTTT. The chain recombines TRBV10-3 with TRBJ2-2; TRBD1 might be the D (5 bases). CDR3 size: 13 residues. Germline V lookup: CDR1 ENHRY, CDR2 SYGVKD. V lost 8 bases and J lost 6, with 13 bases in between.

The chain links TRBV28 to TRBJ2-7; 7 bases line up with TRBD2. This CDR3 spans 18 amino acids. V dropped 3 bases and J dropped 7; count of bases not matched to a gene: 21. CDR1 is MDHEN and CDR2 is SYDVKM in the germline V gene. The CDR3 region has the DNA TGTGCCAGCAGTTTGAGGAGATTGAGGGCGGGAGTAGTAATGGAGCAGTACTTC. Its translation: CASSLRRLRAGVVMEQYF.

A few counts support this clone. This rearrangement joins TRBV7-2 to TRBJ2-5; 10 nucleotides agree with TRBD2. Germline CDR1 reads SGHTA; CDR2 reads FQGNSA. The CDR3 extends over 14 amino acids. Losses at the gene ends were 7 bases for V and 5 bases for J; bases not matched to a gene: 7. The CDR3 DNA follows: TGTGCCAGCACGTTAGCGGGAGGCTTGGAGACCCAGTACTTC. It translates to CASTLAGGLETQYF.

V usage is TRBV5-1 and J usage is TRBJ2-5; TRBD1 might be the D (6 bases). The germline V and J ends were trimmed by 4 bases and 0 bases, with 16 bases remaining between them. Looked up from germline, CDR1 is SGHRS and CDR2 is YFSETQ. This CDR3 spans 16 amino acids. The CDR3 reads CASSGDDTGNQETQYF. In DNA form, the CDR3 reads TGCGCCAGCAGCGGGGATGACACAGGGAACCAAGAGACCCAGTACTTC.

The chain recombines TRBV18 with TRBJ1-2; a weak D match, TRBD1 (5 bases). CDR1 is KGHSH, CDR2 LQKENI, per germline. The CDR3 runs to 13 residues. V dropped 2 bases and J dropped 6 bases, with 10 bases sitting between them. The CDR3 sequence is CASSPSGVDGYTF. The CDR3 bases are TGTGCCAGCTCACCATCGGGGGTGGATGGCTACACCTTC.

The rearrangement joins TRBV5-1 to TRBJ1-5; D is possibly TRBD1 (5 bases). Trimming stripped 0 bases from V and 4 bases from J, with 11 bases between. The CDR3 extends over 15 amino acids. The germline gives CDR1 SGHRS, CDR2 YFSETQ. CDR3 bases: TGCGCCAGCAGCTTGGGGCAGGGCGGGAATCAGCCCCAGCATTTT. The encoded protein is CASSLGQGGNQPQHF.

This chain links TRBV7-2 with TRBJ2-5; 11 positions match TRBD2. The end of the DNA is better explained by TRBJ2-7, so the J call may be wrong. The germline V gene encodes CDR1 SGHTA and CDR2 FQGNSA. The CDR3 is 14 residues long. The CDR3 region is CASSLGLAGYEQYF. The CDR3 coding sequence is TGTGCCAGCAGCTTAGGACTAGCGGGATACGAGCAGTACTTC.

This rearrangement joins TRBV7-6 to TRBJ1-4; D remains unclear. Trimming pared 5 bases from V and 7 bases from J, leaving 20 bases between. This CDR3 is built from 16 residues. Per the germline V gene, CDR1 is SGHVS and CDR2 is FNYEAQ. CDR3 loop: CASSPYTQAVGEKLFF. CDR3 DNA: TGTGCCAGCAGCCCATACACTCAGGCGGTTGGTGAAAAACTGTTTTTT.

This chain uses TRBV4-1 with TRBJ2-7, with D uncertain. Germline V CDR1 and CDR2: MGHRA, YSYEKL. V lost 2 bases and J lost 4, with 9 bases in between. CDR3 size: 13 residues. CDR3 bases: TGCGCCAGCAGCCAACGACCCGAATACGAGCAGTACTTC. Protein: CASSQRPEYEQYF.

Only a few counts were recorded for this clone. The V call is TRBV5-4, the J call TRBJ1-5; no definite D call. CDR3 length: 15 residues. V shed 0 bases and J shed 5 bases, with 12 bases lying between them. The germline V gene has CDR1 SGHNT and CDR2 YYREEE (reference sequence). CDR3 bases: TGTGCCAGCAGCTTGGGCGGGAGGTGGGATCAGCCCCAGCATTTT. This sequence encodes CASSLGGRWDQPQHF.

The V and J genes are TRBV6-1 and TRBJ2-1; 8 bases are a match to TRBD2. After removal of 2 bases from V and 2 bases from J, the junction contained 8 bases not matched to a gene. The CDR3 runs to 17 residues. Germline V gives CDR1 MNHNS, CDR2 SASEGT. The CDR3 loop reads CASSEIWAGGTYNEQFF. The CDR3 nucleotides read TGTGCCAGCAGTGAAATCTGGGCGGGAGGCACCTACAATGAGCAGTTCTTC.

This chain uses TRBV9 with TRBJ2-1, with no clear D. The CDR3 has 13 residues. Germline CDR1 is SGDLS and CDR2 is YYNGEE. With 0 bases removed from V and 8 bases from J, the gap between germline ends came to 9 bases. The CDR3 is CASSVVSKYEQFF. The CDR3 region has the DNA TGTGCCAGCAGCGTAGTCAGCAAGTATGAGCAGTTCTTC.

CDR3 bases: TGTGCCAGCAGCGTAGGTCTTGATGGCGGGGCCAGCTCCTACGAGCAGTACTTC. It codes for CASSVGLDGGASSYEQYF. This sequence joins TRBV9 and TRBJ2-7, with a possible D match to TRBD2 (6 bases). Deletions cut 0 bases from V and 0 bases from J, with 19 bases between. Germline CDR1 SGDLS, CDR2 YYNGEE. This CDR3 is 18 amino acids long.

There are a few counts of this clone. The gene calls are TRBV18 and TRBJ2-6, with 7 bases aligning to TRBD2. The V segment lost 3 bases and the J segment 4 bases; nucleotides outside the gene matches: 6. This CDR3 spans 16 amino acids. Germline CDR1 is KGHSH and CDR2 is LQKENI. CDR3 in amino acids: CASSPRLADGANVLTF. CDR3 bases: TGTGCCAGCTCACCTAGACTAGCCGACGGGGCCAACGTCCTGACTTTC.

This chain joins TRBV5-5 and TRBJ1-1; D is undetermined. This CDR3 region has 16 residues. CDR1 is SGHKS and CDR2 is YYEKEE in the germline V gene (reference sequence). V was cut by 5 bases and J by 1 base, with 18 bases left in between. CDR3 DNA sequence: TGTGCCAGCAGTCACGTAAAGTATGCCGGGAACACTGAAGCTTTCTTT. This sequence encodes CASSHVKYAGNTEAFF.

The chain has TRBV19 and TRBJ1-5; D is possibly TRBD1 (5 bases). This CDR3 is 14 amino acids long. Germline V gene sequence: CDR1 LNHDA, CDR2 SQIVND (reference sequence). Deletions cut 4 bases from V and 2 bases from J, with 9 bases between. The CDR3 bases are TGTGCCAGTAGTAGCAGGGTAGGCAATCAGCCCCAGCATTTT. Its protein product is CASSSRVGNQPQHF.

The chain couples TRBV7-9 to TRBJ1-4, with TRBD1 matching over 12 bases. With V trimmed by 10 bases and J by 3 bases, 9 bases remained unmatched. This CDR3 comprises 16 residues. CDR1 and CDR2 (germline): SEHNR, FQNEAQ (reference sequence). The CDR3 here is CAIGTGTGGPNEKLFF. The CDR3 coding sequence is TGTGCCATCGGTACCGGGACAGGGGGCCCTAATGAAAAACTGTTTTTT.

This chain links TRBV18 with TRBJ2-6, with TRBD1 matching 7 bases. This CDR3 region has 16 residues. CDR1 is KGHSH, CDR2 LQKENI, per germline. Trimming took 5 bases from V and 2 from J; bases not matched to a gene: 6. In nucleotides, the CDR3 is TGTGCCAGCTCAGTAAACAGGGGCACTGGGGCCAACGTCCTGACTTTC. Translated, it gives CASSVNRGTGANVLTF.

The chain has TRBV5-1 and TRBJ2-1; D remains ambiguous. The CDR3 covers 13 residues. V lost 1 base and J 9 bases, leaving 11 bases between the germline ends. CDR1 and CDR2 from the germline V gene are SGHRS and YFSETQ. The CDR3 nucleotides read TGCGCCAGCAGCTTGCTGAGCTCGACTGAGCAGTTCTTC. Protein sequence: CASSLLSSTEQFF.

This chain joins TRBV19 and TRBJ1-1; D not resolved. This CDR3 is built from 13 residues. Trimming cost V 7 bases and J 1 base, with 10 bases left between them. Germline CDR1 LNHDA, CDR2 SQIVND (reference sequence). Written as DNA, the CDR3 is TGTGCCAGTAAGGCACGCCCGAACACTGAAGCTTTCTTT. The encoded protein is CASKARPNTEAFF.

The J gene is TRBJ1-5, the V gene TRBV4-1; TRBD1 is a possible D gene (6 bases). The germline V gene has CDR1 MGHRA and CDR2 YSYEKL. The CDR3 loop spans 14 amino acids. Trimming took off 8 bases at V and 7 bases at J, with 18 bases between the two ends. The CDR3 sequence: CASSLEQGGQPQHF. CDR3 DNA: TGCGCCAGCTCCCTAGAACAGGGAGGCCAGCCCCAGCATTTT.

This clone was counted a few times. The chain combines TRBV5-1 with TRBJ1-4; D unresolved. The CDR3 consists of 14 residues. The germline gives CDR1 SGHRS, CDR2 YFSETQ. V was pared by 0 bases and J by 3 bases, with 6 bases between. The DNA for the CDR3 is TGCGCCAGCAGCTTGGACCCAGCTAATGAAAAACTGTTTTTT. It specifies CASSLDPANEKLFF.